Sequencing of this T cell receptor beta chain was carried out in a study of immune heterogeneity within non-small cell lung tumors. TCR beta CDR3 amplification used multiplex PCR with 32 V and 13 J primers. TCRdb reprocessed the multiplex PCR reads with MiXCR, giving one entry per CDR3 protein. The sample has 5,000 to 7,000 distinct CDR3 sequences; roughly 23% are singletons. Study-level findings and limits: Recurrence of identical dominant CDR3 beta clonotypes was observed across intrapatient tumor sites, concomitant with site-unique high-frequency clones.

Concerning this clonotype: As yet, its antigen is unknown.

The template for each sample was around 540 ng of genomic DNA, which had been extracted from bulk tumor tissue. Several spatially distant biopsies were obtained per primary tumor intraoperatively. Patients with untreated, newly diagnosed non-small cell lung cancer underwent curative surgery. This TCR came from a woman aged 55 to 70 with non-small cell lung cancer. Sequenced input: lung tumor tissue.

The CDR3 DNA reads as TGTGCCAGCAGCCAAATAGCGGGATTAAACACCGGGGAGCTGTTTTTT. Amino acids: CASSQIAGLNTGELFF. This rearrangement joins TRBV5-8 to TRBJ2-2, with 8 bases fitting TRBD2. The CDR3 extends over 16 amino acids. J was trimmed by 2 bases and V by 4 bases; bases with no gene match: 7. CDR1 SGHTS and CDR2 YDEGEE come from the germline V gene.